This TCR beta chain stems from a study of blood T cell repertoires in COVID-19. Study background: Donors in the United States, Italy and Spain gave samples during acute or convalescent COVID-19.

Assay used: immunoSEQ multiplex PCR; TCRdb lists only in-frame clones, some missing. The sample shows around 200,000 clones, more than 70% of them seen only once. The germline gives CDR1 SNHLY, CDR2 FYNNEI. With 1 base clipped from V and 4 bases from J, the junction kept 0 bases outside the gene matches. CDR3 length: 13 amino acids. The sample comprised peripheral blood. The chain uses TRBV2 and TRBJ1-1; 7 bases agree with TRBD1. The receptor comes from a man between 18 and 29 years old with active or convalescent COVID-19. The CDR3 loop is CASSEEGATEAFF. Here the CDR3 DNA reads TGTGCCAGCAGTGAAGAGGGGGCCACTGAAGCTTTCTTT.